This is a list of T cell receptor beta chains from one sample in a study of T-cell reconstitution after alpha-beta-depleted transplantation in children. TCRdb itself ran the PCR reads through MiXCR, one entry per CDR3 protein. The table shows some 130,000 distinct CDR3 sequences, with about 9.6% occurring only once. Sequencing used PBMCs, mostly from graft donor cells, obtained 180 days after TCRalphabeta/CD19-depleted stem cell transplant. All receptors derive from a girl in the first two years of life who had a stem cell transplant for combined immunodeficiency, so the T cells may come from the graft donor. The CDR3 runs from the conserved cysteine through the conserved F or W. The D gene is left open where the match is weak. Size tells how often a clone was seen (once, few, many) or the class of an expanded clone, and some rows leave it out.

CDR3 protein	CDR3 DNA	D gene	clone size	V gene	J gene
CASSPGTSGRATDTQYF	TGTGCCAGCAGTCCCGGGACTAGCGGGAGGGCCACAGATACGCAGTATTTT	TRBD2	.	TRBV12-3/TRBV12-4	TRBJ2-3
CASSKELVDEQFF	TGTGCCAGCAGCAAAGAACTAGTCGATGAGCAGTTCTTC	.	.	TRBV7-2	TRBJ2-1
CASRPLAGGNTGELFF	TGTGCCAGCAGACCACTAGCAGGGGGTAACACCGGGGAGCTGTTTTTT	.	.	TRBV6-1	TRBJ2-2
CSVGGLLLYEQYF	TGCAGCGTTGGGGGACTTCTCCTTTACGAGCAGTACTTC	.	.	TRBV29-1	TRBJ2-7
CASRLDSEQFF	TGTGCCAGCAGGCTGGACAGTGAGCAGTTCTTC	.	.	TRBV12-3/TRBV12-4	TRBJ2-1
CASRGERGAYEQYF	TGTGCCAGCAGGGGGGAGCGGGGGGCCTACGAGCAGTACTTC	TRBD2	few	TRBV6-1	TRBJ2-7
CSVLRGTSGANVLTF	TGCAGCGTCCTTAGAGGAACCTCTGGGGCCAACGTCCTGACTTTC	.	few	TRBV29-1	TRBJ2-6
CASSLRRPSYEQYF	TGTGCCAGCAGTTTAAGGCGGCCTTCCTACGAGCAGTACTTC	.	many	TRBV12-3/TRBV12-4	TRBJ2-7
CATSRDRVAKNIQYF	TGTGCCACCAGCAGAGATCGGGTGGCCAAAAACATTCAGTACTTC	.	.	TRBV15	TRBJ2-4
CASHRGTYEQYF	TGTGCCAGCCATCGAGGGACCTACGAGCAGTACTTC	.	many	TRBV6-5	TRBJ2-7
CASSYGGKTGSTEAFF	TGTGCCAGCAGTTACGGGGGAAAAACAGGGTCCACTGAAGCTTTCTTT	.	few	TRBV6-2/TRBV6-3	TRBJ1-1
CACGTTDYQQYF	TGTGCCTGCGGGACCACAGATTACCAGCAGTACTTC	.	.	TRBV30	TRBJ2-7
CASSRDFYGYTF	TGTGCCAGCAGTCGAGACTTCTATGGCTACACCTTC	.	few	TRBV12-3/TRBV12-4	TRBJ1-2
CASSLVGWGRGEKLFF	TGTGCCAGCAGCTTAGTGGGATGGGGGCGCGGAGAAAAACTGTTTTTT	.	.	TRBV7-2	TRBJ1-4
CSVGGGKETQYF	TGCAGCGTTGGAGGGGGAAAAGAGACCCAGTACTTC	.	few	TRBV29-1	TRBJ2-5
CASSVEGGILNEQYF	TGTGCCAGCAGCGTAGAGGGCGGGATTCTGAACGAGCAGTACTTC	.	.	TRBV9	TRBJ2-7
CSVGLPLLDEQYF	TGCAGCGTTGGCCTCCCCCTTCTGGACGAGCAGTACTTC	.	few	TRBV29-1	TRBJ2-7
CASSLSGWYGELFF	TGTGCCAGCAGCTTATCAGGGTGGTACGGGGAGCTGTTTTTT	.	few	TRBV7-2	TRBJ2-2
CSASPRLEGSDEQYF	TGCAGTGCTAGCCCTCGACTAGAAGGGTCGGACGAGCAGTACTTC	.	many	TRBV20-1	TRBJ2-7
CSASGYTF	TGCAGTGCTAGTGGCTACACCTTC	.	.	TRBV20-1	TRBJ1-2
CASSSRSSGNTIYF	TGTGCCAGCAGCTCACGGTCCTCTGGAAACACCATATATTTT	.	.	TRBV7-8	TRBJ1-3
CASSLEWGRDYYFSYEQYF	TGTGCCAGCAGCTTAGAATGGGGTCGGGACTACTACTTTTCTTACGAGCAGTACTTC	TRBD2	many	TRBV7-8	TRBJ2-7
CASSLDVGGREQYF	TGTGCCAGCAGCTTAGACGTCGGGGGGAGGGAGCAGTACTTC	TRBD2	.	TRBV7-9	TRBJ2-7
CASSLNGGGTETQYF	TGTGCCAGCAGTTTAAATGGCGGGGGGACCGAGACCCAGTACTTC	TRBD2	.	TRBV27	TRBJ2-5
CASSRLAESTGELFF	TGTGCCAGCAGTCGACTAGCGGAGTCCACCGGGGAGCTGTTTTTT	TRBD2	.	TRBV12-3/TRBV12-4	TRBJ2-2
CASSPGQGAAYEQYF	TGCGCCAGCAGCCCGGGACAGGGGGCGGCATACGAGCAGTACTTC	TRBD1	.	TRBV4-1	TRBJ2-7
CASSPGRQGNSPLHF	TGTGCCAGCAGCCCTGGACGGCAGGGGAATTCACCCCTCCACTTT	.	.	TRBV7-2	TRBJ1-6
CSAIAYQETQYF	TGCAGTGCTATAGCGTATCAAGAGACCCAGTACTTC	.	.	TRBV20-1	TRBJ2-5
CSASGPPRAYEQYF	TGCAGTGCTTCCGGGCCCCCGAGGGCCTACGAGCAGTACTTC	.	few	TRBV20-1	TRBJ2-7
CSAKGGASAEQYF	TGCAGTGCTAAGGGGGGCGCGTCCGCCGAGCAGTACTTC	.	.	TRBV20-1	TRBJ2-7
CSARKLAGTYEQYF	TGCAGTGCTAGAAAACTAGCGGGAACCTACGAGCAGTACTTC	TRBD2	many	TRBV20-1	TRBJ2-7
CAISESTGGEEKLFF	TGTGCCATCAGTGAGTCGACAGGGGGCGAGGAAAAACTGTTTTTT	TRBD1	.	TRBV10-3	TRBJ1-4
CASSFLPQLDEQFF	TGTGCCAGCAGCTTTCTCCCCCAATTGGATGAGCAGTTCTTC	.	.	TRBV7-2	TRBJ2-1
CASSPGQGAQPQHF	TGTGCCAGCAGCCCTGGACAGGGGGCTCAGCCCCAGCATTTT	TRBD1	few	TRBV12-3/TRBV12-4	TRBJ1-5